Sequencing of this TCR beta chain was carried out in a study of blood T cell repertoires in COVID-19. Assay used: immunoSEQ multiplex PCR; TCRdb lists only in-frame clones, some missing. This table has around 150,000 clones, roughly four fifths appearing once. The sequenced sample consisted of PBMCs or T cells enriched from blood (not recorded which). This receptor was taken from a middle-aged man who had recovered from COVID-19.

The CDR3 nucleotides read TGTGCTAGTGCTTGGGGGGATAGCCGAGATACGCAGTATTTT. Translated: CASAWGDSRDTQYF. This chain uses TRBV12-5 with TRBJ2-3; a possible D gene is TRBD2 (6 bases). The CDR3 totals 14 residues. The germline CDR1 and CDR2 sequences are LGHNT and FRNRAP. V was clipped by 7 bases and J by 5 bases, with 16 bases between them.